This T cell receptor (beta chain) was retrieved from a study of blood T cell repertoires in COVID-19. Across the whole study: COVID-19 samples from acute and convalescent phases originated in the United States, Italy and Spain. Nucleic acid was either cDNA or gDNA, and it came from T cells, B-cell-depleted T cells, or PBMCs.

The CDR3 totals 16 residues. Germline-derived CDR1 and CDR2 are SGHTA and FQGNSA. Trimming shortened V by 2 bases and J by 2 bases, and 16 bases separated the two germline ends. Followed longitudinally, the Seattle patients had been enrolled during active infection. Original methodology: By means of reference gene primer amplification, nucleated cell counts were estimated. Sequencing used immunoSEQ multiplex PCR; TCRdb keeps in-frame clones, though not all of them. V and J calls and clone size come straight from that table; D and trimming were deduced from the DNA. The sample shows about 56,000 clones, 89% of them seen only once.

This TCR was recovered from a woman aged 60-70 years with COVID-19, enrolled during active disease. This sequence joins TRBV7-2 and TRBJ2-7; D might be TRBD1 (5 bases). The sequenced sample consisted of peripheral blood. The CDR3 nucleotides read TGTGCCAGCAGCTTAACGGTTCGGACACCACCCTACGAGCAGTACTTC. This translates into CASSLTVRTPPYEQYF.